The clone carrying this T cell receptor beta chain was found a few times. What it binds is not known. Through Arm-PCR of CDR3 regions and iRepertoire HTBI primers, TCR beta libraries were built. One entry per CDR3 protein, called by TCRdb with MiXCR from the multiplex PCR reads. The sample lists fewer than 350,000 distinct CDR3 sequences, 18% occurring once. This sample was included in a study of regulatory T cells in long-lasting Graves disease. Study-wide findings and caveats: Researchers reported studying only peripheral blood, not thyroid tissue. TRBV28, TRBJ1-2 and TRBJ2-5 were segments that persistent disease favored.

In germline, CDR1 is MNHNS, CDR2 SASEGT. Deletions cut 5 bases from V and 0 bases from J, with 11 bases between. The CDR3 is 15 residues long. Specified time point: newly diagnosed GD, antithyroid drugs for less than 3 months. Isolated PBMC RNA provided the starting material for the TCR library. The origin of this receptor is a female donor with Graves disease. The chain has TRBV6-1 and TRBJ1-3, with D perhaps TRBD1 (6 bases). The sequences come from peripheral blood mononuclear cells (PBMCs), collected at new diagnosis, from a patient treated with antithyroid drugs. In nucleotides, the CDR3 is TGTGCCAGCAGTAGACAGGCGCACTCTGGAAACACCATATATTTT. Translation: CASSRQAHSGNTIYF.